A selection of T cell receptor beta chains follows, all from one sample in a study of T cell repertoires in cytomegalovirus infection. TCRdb recomputed calls from the reads with MiXCR, one row per CDR3 protein. The table shows approximately 70,000 distinct CDR3 sequences, with roughly 20% occurring only once. No antigen has been assigned to these receptors. The sample consisted of PBMCs, sequenced either directly or after in vitro stimulation (not recorded which). The receptors originated from a human donor in good health (CMV status not recorded). Some clones in this sample may be carry-over from other donors' samples. Each CDR3 is given with its conserved first and last residue. The order of the fields is CDR3 protein, CDR3 DNA, D gene, V gene, clone size, J gene. D genes are given only for firm matches. Clone size is not always given. Where it is, it says once, few, many or a class for expanded clones.

CDR3 protein: CASSLIAGSGAYGYTF
CDR3 DNA: TGTGCCAGCAGTTTAATAGCAGGGAGTGGTGCTTATGGCTACACCTTC
D gene: -
V gene: TRBV12-3/TRBV12-4
clone size: few
J gene: TRBJ1-2

CDR3 protein: CASRHRDNSYSNQPQHF
CDR3 DNA: TGTGCCAGCAGGCATAGGGACAACTCCTATAGCAATCAGCCCCAGCATTTT
D gene: -
V gene: TRBV6-2/TRBV6-3
clone size: -
J gene: TRBJ1-5

CDR3 protein: CASSFNVGSEAFF
CDR3 DNA: TGTGCCAGCAGCTTTAACGTCGGGAGTGAAGCTTTCTTT
D gene: -
V gene: TRBV14
clone size: -
J gene: TRBJ1-1

CDR3 protein: CASSGVRGEGSGTAPDTQYF
CDR3 DNA: TGTGCCAGCAGCGGGGTCAGGGGGGAAGGTAGCGGCACTGCCCCAGATACGCAGTATTTT
D gene: -
V gene: TRBV7-8
clone size: many
J gene: TRBJ2-3

CDR3 protein: CATSEGSGNTIYF
CDR3 DNA: TGTGCCACCAGTGAAGGATCTGGAAACACCATATATTTT
D gene: -
V gene: TRBV24-1
clone size: -
J gene: TRBJ1-3

CDR3 protein: CASSVTGDTGELFF
CDR3 DNA: TGTGCCAGCAGCGTCACAGGGGACACCGGGGAGCTGTTTTTT
D gene: TRBD1
V gene: TRBV7-9
clone size: many
J gene: TRBJ2-2

CDR3 protein: CASSTYTGPQGETQYF
CDR3 DNA: TGTGCCAGCAGCACCTATACAGGGCCTCAGGGGGAGACCCAGTACTTC
D gene: -
V gene: TRBV27
clone size: few
J gene: TRBJ2-5

CDR3 protein: CSAKGTSKNEQFF
CDR3 DNA: TGCAGTGCTAAGGGGACTTCTAAAAATGAGCAGTTCTTC
D gene: -
V gene: TRBV20-1
clone size: -
J gene: TRBJ2-1

CDR3 protein: CAISESAGLGDNSPLHF
CDR3 DNA: TGTGCCATCAGTGAGTCGGCAGGGCTCGGGGATAATTCACCCCTCCACTTT
D gene: -
V gene: TRBV10-3
clone size: -
J gene: TRBJ1-6

CDR3 protein: CSAAGQETQYF
CDR3 DNA: TGCAGCGCAGCGGGGCAAGAGACCCAGTACTTC
D gene: TRBD2
V gene: TRBV29-1
clone size: few
J gene: TRBJ2-5

CDR3 protein: CASSIQGNTEAFF
CDR3 DNA: TGTGCCAGTAGCATTCAGGGGAACACTGAAGCTTTCTTT
D gene: -
V gene: TRBV19
clone size: -
J gene: TRBJ1-1

CDR3 protein: CASSLGPRLNEKLFF
CDR3 DNA: TGTGCCAGCAGCTTAGGTCCAAGACTTAATGAAAAACTGTTTTTT
D gene: -
V gene: TRBV7-2
clone size: many
J gene: TRBJ1-4

CDR3 protein: CASTGENQPQHF
CDR3 DNA: TGTGCCAGCACAGGGGAAAATCAGCCCCAGCATTTT
D gene: -
V gene: TRBV7-9
clone size: -
J gene: TRBJ1-5

CDR3 protein: CAISESPYEQYF
CDR3 DNA: TGTGCCATCAGTGAGTCCCCCTACGAGCAGTACTTC
D gene: -
V gene: TRBV10-3
clone size: many
J gene: TRBJ2-7

CDR3 protein: CASRDLAGVGTDTQYF
CDR3 DNA: TGTGCCAGCAGGGATTTAGCGGGAGTTGGGACAGATACGCAGTATTTT
D gene: TRBD2
V gene: TRBV12-3/TRBV12-4
clone size: -
J gene: TRBJ2-3

CDR3 protein: CASSGSRGTDTQYF
CDR3 DNA: TGTGCCAGTAGTGGCTCTCGAGGGACGGATACGCAGTATTTT
D gene: -
V gene: TRBV19
clone size: few
J gene: TRBJ2-3

CDR3 protein: CASSLMSIVGDYNEQFF
CDR3 DNA: TGTGCCAGCAGCTTAATGAGTATAGTGGGCGACTACAATGAGCAGTTCTTC
D gene: -
V gene: TRBV7-3
clone size: many
J gene: TRBJ2-1

CDR3 protein: CASSQRGGSYNEQFF
CDR3 DNA: TGTGCCAGCAGCCAGAGGGGAGGCTCCTACAATGAGCAGTTCTTC
D gene: -
V gene: TRBV7-2
clone size: few
J gene: TRBJ2-1

CDR3 protein: CASSLELRTDTQYF
CDR3 DNA: TGTGCCAGCAGCTTAGAATTGAGGACAGATACGCAGTATTTT
D gene: -
V gene: TRBV7-2
clone size: many
J gene: TRBJ2-3

CDR3 protein: CASSWDLNQPQHF
CDR3 DNA: TGTGCCAGCAGCTGGGACCTCAATCAGCCCCAGCATTTT
D gene: -
V gene: TRBV7-2
clone size: many
J gene: TRBJ1-5

CDR3 protein: CAANTGSTDTQYF
CDR3 DNA: TGTGCCGCAAATACAGGAAGCACAGATACGCAGTATTTT
D gene: -
V gene: TRBV30
clone size: -
J gene: TRBJ2-3

CDR3 protein: CASSEANQETQYF
CDR3 DNA: TGTGCCAGTAGCGAGGCAAACCAAGAGACCCAGTACTTC
D gene: -
V gene: TRBV19
clone size: few
J gene: TRBJ2-5

CDR3 protein: CASSPRVSSGNTIYF
CDR3 DNA: TGTGCCAGCAGCCCGAGGGTGTCCTCTGGAAACACCATATATTTT
D gene: -
V gene: TRBV7-8
clone size: many
J gene: TRBJ1-3

CDR3 protein: CASSTTRSSYEQYF
CDR3 DNA: TGTGCCAGCAGCACCACCAGGAGCTCCTACGAGCAGTACTTC
D gene: -
V gene: TRBV7-8
clone size: -
J gene: TRBJ2-7

CDR3 protein: CASSKPGQGVNGYTF
CDR3 DNA: TGTGCCAGCAGCAAGCCGGGACAGGGGGTAAATGGCTACACCTTC
D gene: TRBD1
V gene: TRBV5-6
clone size: -
J gene: TRBJ1-2

CDR3 protein: CASSGTDYSNQPQHF
CDR3 DNA: TGTGCCAGCAGTGGAACAGATTATAGCAATCAGCCCCAGCATTTT
D gene: -
V gene: TRBV28
clone size: few
J gene: TRBJ1-5

CDR3 protein: CASSSYTYGYTF
CDR3 DNA: TGTGCCAGCAGCTCTTACACCTATGGCTACACCTTC
D gene: -
V gene: TRBV5-6
clone size: few
J gene: TRBJ1-2

CDR3 protein: CASSLKVNTEAFF
CDR3 DNA: TGTGCCAGCAGTTTAAAGGTGAACACTGAAGCTTTCTTT
D gene: -
V gene: TRBV27
clone size: -
J gene: TRBJ1-1

CDR3 protein: CASGYQEGQAF
CDR3 DNA: TGTGCCAGCGGTTATCAAGAGGGGCAGGCTTTT
D gene: -
V gene: TRBV6-6
clone size: -
J gene: TRBJ1-1

CDR3 protein: CASSPVGQFSYEQYF
CDR3 DNA: TGTGCCAGCAGCCCAGTGGGACAGTTTTCCTACGAGCAGTACTTC
D gene: TRBD1
V gene: TRBV7-6
clone size: many
J gene: TRBJ2-7

CDR3 protein: CASNLSPTHNEQFF
CDR3 DNA: TGTGCCAGCAATCTGTCTCCTACTCACAATGAGCAGTTCTTC
D gene: -
V gene: TRBV9
clone size: -
J gene: TRBJ2-1

CDR3 protein: CATKMAGQTNSPLHF
CDR3 DNA: TGTGCCACCAAAATGGCAGGACAGACGAATTCACCCCTCCACTTT
D gene: -
V gene: TRBV7-2
clone size: -
J gene: TRBJ1-6

CDR3 protein: CASSYSVTVYEQYF
CDR3 DNA: TGTGCCAGCAGTTACTCGGTCACAGTCTACGAGCAGTACTTC
D gene: -
V gene: TRBV6-6
clone size: -
J gene: TRBJ2-7

CDR3 protein: CASSRGGGGRPGDTQYF
CDR3 DNA: TGTGCCAGCAGCCGGGGGGGCGGCGGGAGGCCCGGAGATACGCAGTATTTT
D gene: TRBD2
V gene: TRBV7-8
clone size: many
J gene: TRBJ2-3

CDR3 protein: CASSYSTGSQPQHF
CDR3 DNA: TGTGCCAGCAGTTACTCGACAGGAAGTCAGCCCCAGCATTTT
D gene: -
V gene: TRBV6-6
clone size: -
J gene: TRBJ1-5

CDR3 protein: CASRPLAGGPRETQYF
CDR3 DNA: TGTGCCAGCAGGCCCCTAGCGGGAGGGCCCCGAGAGACCCAGTACTTC
D gene: TRBD2
V gene: TRBV28
clone size: few
J gene: TRBJ2-5

CDR3 protein: CASSLGGGTSPLHF
CDR3 DNA: TGTGCCAGCAGCTTAGGAGGGGGCACCTCACCCCTCCACTTT
D gene: TRBD1
V gene: TRBV7-9
clone size: -
J gene: TRBJ1-6

CDR3 protein: CASRSGQGDIQYF
CDR3 DNA: TGTGCCAGCAGGTCGGGACAGGGGGACATTCAGTACTTC
D gene: TRBD1
V gene: TRBV6-1
clone size: few
J gene: TRBJ2-4

CDR3 protein: CASSPLTAALTDTQYF
CDR3 DNA: TGTGCCAGCAGCCCCCTGACGGCGGCCCTCACAGATACGCAGTATTTT
D gene: -
V gene: TRBV7-2
clone size: many
J gene: TRBJ2-3

CDR3 protein: CASSFTEGAGETQYF
CDR3 DNA: TGTGCCAGTAGTTTTACCGAGGGAGCGGGAGAGACCCAGTACTTC
D gene: -
V gene: TRBV19
clone size: -
J gene: TRBJ2-5

CDR3 protein: CATSRTPQETQYF
CDR3 DNA: TGTGCCACCAGCAGGACCCCCCAAGAGACCCAGTACTTC
D gene: -
V gene: TRBV11-2
clone size: few
J gene: TRBJ2-5

CDR3 protein: CASTRWSGGTDTQYF
CDR3 DNA: TGTGCCAGCACTCGGTGGAGCGGGGGCACAGATACGCAGTATTTT
D gene: TRBD2
V gene: TRBV2
clone size: -
J gene: TRBJ2-3

CDR3 protein: CASSHLGRLRTTDTQYF
CDR3 DNA: TGCGCCAGCAGCCACTTAGGACGACTCCGCACGACAGATACGCAGTATTTT
D gene: -
V gene: TRBV4-1
clone size: -
J gene: TRBJ2-3

CDR3 protein: CAISASASGNPDTQYF
CDR3 DNA: TGTGCCATCAGTGCTTCGGCTAGCGGGAACCCAGATACGCAGTATTTT
D gene: TRBD2
V gene: TRBV10-3
clone size: few
J gene: TRBJ2-3

CDR3 protein: CASSFWTASENTIYF
CDR3 DNA: TGTGCCAGCAGCTTCTGGACAGCTTCTGAAAACACCATATATTTT
D gene: -
V gene: TRBV7-2
clone size: many
J gene: TRBJ1-3

CDR3 protein: CASSISPSKESGYTF
CDR3 DNA: TGTGCCAGTAGTATATCCCCTTCCAAGGAGTCGGGCTACACCTTC
D gene: -
V gene: TRBV19
clone size: -
J gene: TRBJ1-2

CDR3 protein: CASSRARAGETPAYNEQFF
CDR3 DNA: TGTGCCAGCAGCCGGGCCCGAGCGGGAGAGACCCCTGCCTACAATGAGCAGTTCTTC
D gene: TRBD2
V gene: TRBV6-2/TRBV6-3
clone size: few
J gene: TRBJ2-1

CDR3 protein: CSSRRGSDSPLHF
CDR3 DNA: TGCAGTTCCAGGAGGGGTAGTGATTCACCCCTCCACTTT
D gene: -
V gene: TRBV20-1
clone size: -
J gene: TRBJ1-6

CDR3 protein: CASSGQGIRGYTF
CDR3 DNA: TGCGCCAGCAGCGGGCAGGGTATCCGTGGCTACACCTTC
D gene: -
V gene: TRBV5-1
clone size: -
J gene: TRBJ1-2

CDR3 protein: CASSLGGVSDTQYF
CDR3 DNA: TGTGCCAGCAGTTTAGGAGGGGTATCAGATACGCAGTATTTT
D gene: -
V gene: TRBV12-3/TRBV12-4
clone size: -
J gene: TRBJ2-3

CDR3 protein: CASSSWSDTEAFF
CDR3 DNA: TGTGCCAGCAGCTCCTGGTCTGACACTGAAGCTTTCTTT
D gene: -
V gene: TRBV7-9
clone size: few
J gene: TRBJ1-1

CDR3 protein: CASKDFSTDTQYF
CDR3 DNA: TGTGCCAGTAAAGACTTTAGCACAGATACGCAGTATTTT
D gene: -
V gene: TRBV19
clone size: -
J gene: TRBJ2-3

CDR3 protein: CSVERESRNIQYF
CDR3 DNA: TGCAGCGTTGAACGCGAATCACGAAACATTCAGTACTTC
D gene: -
V gene: TRBV29-1
clone size: once
J gene: TRBJ2-4

CDR3 protein: CASSLGTGQSGNTIYF
CDR3 DNA: TGTGCCAGCAGCCTGGGGACAGGCCAATCTGGAAACACCATATATTTT
D gene: TRBD1
V gene: TRBV7-6
clone size: few
J gene: TRBJ1-3